The next 27 T cell receptor beta chains were all read from a single sample in a study of blood T cell repertoires in COVID-19. Only in-frame clones appear in the TCRdb table, and some are missing; sequencing was by immunoSEQ multiplex PCR. Here the sample spans about 400,000 clones, around nine tenths being singletons. Sequenced: peripheral blood. These receptors all stem from a human donor in a cohort sampled during active COVID-19.

V and J are TRBV9 and TRBJ2-3, with 13 bases matching TRBD2. CDR1 is SGDLS, CDR2 YYNGEE, per germline. With 2 bases clipped from V and 1 base from J, the junction kept 7 bases outside the gene matches. CDR3 length: 18 amino acids. The CDR3 loop is CASSVGTSGEVGTDTQYF. CDR3 in DNA: TGTGCCAGCAGCGTTGGGACTAGCGGGGAAGTCGGCACAGATACGCAGTATTTT.

V gene TRBV3-1 (or the pseudogene TRBV3-2) combines with J gene TRBJ2-7; 8 bases are shared with TRBD2. Germline-derived CDR1 and CDR2 are LGHDT and YNNKEL (reference sequence). V lost 5 bases to trimming and J lost 3 bases; unmatched junction nucleotides: 6. There are 14 residues in the CDR3. This chain's CDR3 is CASSGAGLVYEQYF. The CDR3 nucleotides are TGTGCCAGCAGCGGAGCGGGACTAGTCTACGAGCAGTACTTC.

In DNA form, the CDR3 reads TGTGCCAGCAGTTTTTATGCACAGGGGTGGGGGAACACTGAAGCTTTCTTT. Residues: CASSFYAQGWGNTEAFF. J is TRBJ1-1 and V is TRBV28, with 7 bases identical to TRBD1. Germline V gives CDR1 MDHEN, CDR2 SYDVKM. The CDR3 contains 17 residues. The V gene end was trimmed by 3 bases and the J gene end by 1 base; junction bases not matched to a gene: 11.

The V and J genes are TRBV25-1 and TRBJ2-7; the match to TRBD1 covers 8 bases. This CDR3 has 14 residues. J lost 2 bases, V lost 5 bases, and 5 bases had no gene match. Germline V gene data show CDR1 as MGHDK and CDR2 as SYGVNS. Here the CDR3 reads CASSPWTGTYEQYF. CDR3 coding DNA: TGTGCCAGCAGTCCTTGGACAGGGACCTACGAGCAGTACTTC.

This clone was seen once. This sequence joins TRBV10-3 and TRBJ1-5; 8 bases map to TRBD1. Trimming at V came to 6 bases and at J to 6 bases, leaving 7 bases not matched to a gene. The CDR3 totals 14 residues. Germline CDR1 and CDR2: ENHRY and SYGVKD. The CDR3, as DNA: TGTGCCATCAGGGCAGGGGGCGAAGGTCAGCCCCAGCATTTT. This codes for CAIRAGGEGQPQHF.

The V call is TRBV2, the J call TRBJ2-7; 12 bases agree with TRBD2. CDR3 length: 14 residues. V lost 7 bases to trimming and J lost 3 bases; unmatched junction nucleotides: 4. CDR1 SNHLY and CDR2 FYNNEI come from the germline V gene. CDR3 sequence reads: CASTLGLAGYEQYF. The CDR3 nucleotides are TGTGCCAGCACCCTGGGACTAGCGGGCTACGAGCAGTACTTC.

The chain joins TRBV5-5 to TRBJ1-1; D is uncertain. The CDR3 is 13 amino acids. V was shortened by 6 bases and J by 1 base, with 10 bases between the two germline ends. Germline V gene data show CDR1 as SGHKS and CDR2 as YYEKEE (reference sequence). The CDR3 DNA follows: TGTGCCAGCAACCGGGAAGGGAACACTGAAGCTTTCTTT. Amino acids: CASNREGNTEAFF.

The gene calls are TRBV5-1 and TRBJ2-7; 9 bases agree with TRBD1. Germline values: CDR1 SGHRS, CDR2 YFSETQ. V lost 0 bases, J lost 4 bases, and 5 bases stayed unmatched. This CDR3 contains 15 residues. The CDR3 DNA follows: TGCGCCAGCAGCTTGGATGGGACAGGGTATTACGAGCAGTACTTC. Translation gives CASSLDGTGYYEQYF.

This clone appeared once. V gene TRBV5-5 combines with J gene TRBJ1-4; perhaps TRBD1 as D (5 bases). Trimming removed 4 bases from V and 7 bases from J, with 23 bases in between. In germline, CDR1 is SGHKS, CDR2 YYEKEE (reference sequence). The CDR3 length is 17 residues. The DNA for the CDR3 is TGTGCCAGCAGCGCCGGGGCGGGGGGTCGGCATGGTGAAAAACTGTTTTTT. Amino acids: CASSAGAGGRHGEKLFF.

V usage is TRBV5-1 and J usage is TRBJ2-5; 11 nucleotides agree with TRBD2. The length of the CDR3 is 15 residues. The J segment lost 3 bases and the V segment lost 4 bases, leaving 5 bases of the junction unmatched. From germline, CDR1 is SGHRS and CDR2 YFSETQ. This CDR3 is CASSPPGLAEETQYF. CDR3 nucleotide sequence: TGCGCCAGCAGCCCTCCGGGACTAGCGGAAGAGACCCAGTACTTC.

The rearrangement uses TRBV5-1 and TRBJ2-1, with TRBD1 identical over 7 bases. CDR3 length: 15 amino acids. The trim removed 0 bases at V and 2 bases at J, leaving 2 bases unmatched. Germline assignment: CDR1 SGHRS and CDR2 YFSETQ. In nucleotides, the CDR3 is TGCGCCAGCAGCTTGGCGGGACAGCCCTACAATGAGCAGTTCTTC. It is translated as CASSLAGQPYNEQFF.

This sequence joins TRBV2 and TRBJ2-2; 10 bases agree with TRBD1. Germline V gene data show CDR1 as SNHLY and CDR2 as FYNNEI. Trimming removed 5 bases from V and 6 bases from J; junction bases left unmatched: 6. This CDR3 contains 15 residues. CDR3 sequence (DNA): TGTGCCAGCAGTCCAGACAGGGGGCGACCCGGGGAGCTGTTTTTT. Its protein product is CASSPDRGRPGELFF.

This clone was detected once. The rearrangement joins TRBV4-1 to TRBJ2-7; D may be TRBD2 (6 bases). Trimming took 2 bases from V and 2 from J, leaving 25 bases between them. Germline lookup yields CDR1 MGHRA and CDR2 YSYEKL. The CDR3 has 19 amino acids. CDR3 coding DNA: TGCGCCAGCAGCCAATTGGAGTTTCGGGCAACTAGCCTCCCCTACGAGCAGTACTTC. Translating it yields CASSQLEFRATSLPYEQYF.

The chain is built from TRBV15 and TRBJ2-7; TRBD1 agrees at 10 bases. CDR3 length: 14 amino acids. J gave up 4 bases and V 9 bases, and 9 bases lay outside the gene matches. CDR1 is LNHNV, CDR2 YYDKDF, per germline (reference sequence). The CDR3 protein is CATSGTGDFYEQYF. As DNA, the CDR3 is TGTGCCACTTCCGGGACAGGGGATTTTTACGAGCAGTACTTC.

The chain uses TRBV2 and TRBJ2-7, with D possibly being TRBD2 (6 bases). Trimming took off 3 bases at V and 7 bases at J, with 16 bases between the two ends. The CDR3 totals 14 residues. CDR1 is SNHLY and CDR2 is FYNNEI in the germline V gene. The CDR3 DNA is TGTGCCAGCAGTGAGGTGTGGGCAGGGAGGGAGCAGTACTTC. It encodes CASSEVWAGREQYF.

The gene calls are TRBV9 and TRBJ2-7; 10 bases line up with TRBD2. The CDR3 length is 14 residues. Germline loops: CDR1 SGDLS, CDR2 YYNGEE. Losses at the gene ends were 5 bases for V and 1 base for J; bases not matched to a gene: 3. In DNA, the CDR3 is TGTGCCAGCAGTTTGGGACTAGCGTCCTACGAGCAGTACTTC. Translated, it gives CASSLGLASYEQYF. The full variable domain, completed using reference TRBV9 and TRBJ2-7, is DSGVTQTPKHLITATGQRVTLRCSPRSGDLSVYWYQQSLDQGLQFLIQYYNGEERAKGNILERFSAQQFPDLHSELNLSSLELGDSALYFCASSLGLASYEQYFGPGTRLTVT.

The chain is built from TRBV3-1 (or the pseudogene TRBV3-2) and TRBJ2-1; 12 nucleotides agree with TRBD2. Trimming removed 4 bases from V and 4 bases from J; junction bases left unmatched: 2. Germline CDR1 reads LGHDT; CDR2 reads YNNKEL (reference sequence). This CDR3 has 15 residues. CDR3 bases: TGTGCCAGCAGCCTCGGACTAGCGGGATACAATGAGCAGTTCTTC. It specifies CASSLGLAGYNEQFF.

The chain recombines TRBV7-8 with TRBJ1-1, with 7 bases fitting TRBD1. The V and J ends lost 4 bases and 11 bases, in that order; junction bases with no gene match: 13. This CDR3 contains 14 residues. From germline, CDR1 is SGHVS and CDR2 FQNEAQ. The CDR3, as DNA: TGTGCCAGCAGCTCCCAGACAGGGATGATCGTCGCTTTCTTT. Protein sequence: CASSSQTGMIVAFF.

A single count supports this clone. The chain has TRBV5-4 and TRBJ1-4; no definite D call. Trimming stripped 3 bases from V and 0 bases from J, with 9 bases between. Germline values: CDR1 SGHNT, CDR2 YYREEE (reference sequence). CDR3 length: 15 residues. The CDR3 protein is CASSSKTTTNEKLFF. The CDR3 nucleotides are TGTGCCAGCAGCTCCAAGACAACAACTAATGAAAAACTGTTTTTT.

V usage is TRBV3-1 (or the pseudogene TRBV3-2) and J usage is TRBJ2-2; 7 nucleotides agree with TRBD1. Trimming took 3 bases from V and 2 from J; bases not matched to a gene: 6. Germline V gene data show CDR1 as LGHDT and CDR2 as YNNKEL (reference sequence). This CDR3 has 16 residues. The CDR3 DNA reads as TGTGCCAGCAGCCATTGGAGACAGGGAAACACCGGGGAGCTGTTTTTT. Protein product: CASSHWRQGNTGELFF.

This clone was picked up one time. This chain links TRBV6-5 with TRBJ2-7; no definite D call. CDR3 length: 14 amino acids. Trimming removed 7 bases from V and 3 bases from J, with 16 bases in between. Germline V gene data show CDR1 as MNHEY and CDR2 as SVGAGI. CDR3 in amino acids: CASMSSYYSYEQYF. The DNA of the CDR3 is TGTGCCAGCATGTCGTCCTACTATAGCTACGAGCAGTACTTC.

The chain links TRBV6-2 or TRBV6-3 to TRBJ2-1; 8 nucleotides line up with TRBD2. CDR3 length equals 15 residues. Per germline, CDR1 MNHEY and CDR2 SVGEGT. Germline trimming cut 5 bases from V and 7 bases from J; bases unmatched to any gene: 10. The CDR3 nucleotides are TGTGCCAGCAGTCTCAGCGGGGGAGGTCCGAATGAGCAGTTCTTC. This sequence encodes CASSLSGGGPNEQFF.

The chain recombines TRBV3-1 (or the pseudogene TRBV3-2) with TRBJ2-1; D not certain. Germline V CDR1 and CDR2: LGHDT, YNNKEL (reference sequence). V dropped 1 base and J dropped 6 bases, with 4 bases sitting between them. The CDR3 consists of 12 residues. CDR3 coding DNA: TGTGCCAGCAGCCAAGCGGGCAATGAGCAGTTCTTC. Its protein product is CASSQAGNEQFF.

The chain recombines TRBV7-3 with TRBJ2-2; unclear D gene. Between the trimmed V and J ends, which lost 2 bases and 6 bases, there was a span of 7 bases. The CDR3 runs 13 residues. In germline, CDR1 is SGHTA, CDR2 FQGTGA. This CDR3 is CASSLGRAGELFF. The CDR3 DNA sequence: TGTGCCAGCAGCTTAGGCCGGGCCGGGGAGCTGTTTTTT.

The chain carries TRBV4-1 and TRBJ2-5, with D perhaps matching TRBD2 (6 bases). The CDR3 totals 17 residues. Germline V gene data show CDR1 as MGHRA and CDR2 as YSYEKL. The germline V and J ends were trimmed by 3 bases and 4 bases, with 21 bases remaining between them. CDR3 nucleotides: TGCGCCAGCAGCCAGGGCGTGAAGGGTGGAGGGCGAGAGACCCAGTACTTC. Its protein product is CASSQGVKGGGRETQYF.

This chain uses TRBV18 with TRBJ2-1, with D possibly matching TRBD2 (6 bases). This CDR3 contains 15 residues. V was cut by 2 bases and J by 5 bases, with 13 bases left in between. Germline V gene sequence: CDR1 KGHSH, CDR2 LQKENI. The CDR3 region is CASSPTSIPDNEQFF. CDR3 coding DNA: TGTGCCAGCTCACCAACTAGCATCCCGGACAATGAGCAGTTCTTC.

J is TRBJ1-1 and V is TRBV5-4; D may be TRBD1 (6 bases). The CDR3 extends over 15 amino acids. Trimming shortened V by 6 bases and J by 0 bases, and 15 bases separated the two germline ends. The V gene's germline CDR1 is SGHNT and CDR2 YYREEE (reference sequence). The CDR3, as DNA: TGTGCCAGCACTCCGGACAGAAGGGTGAACACTGAAGCTTTCTTT. This encodes CASTPDRRVNTEAFF.